These 14 T cell receptor beta chains share one sample of origin, sequenced in a study of T cells in narcolepsy. The protocol was immunoSEQ multiplex PCR, while the TCRdb copy is restricted to in-frame clones and leaves out a portion. The sample lists approximately 40,000 clones; about nine tenths were seen once. Material: CD45RA- memory CD4+ T cells from PBMCs. Receptor source: a human donor with narcolepsy.

The genes are TRBV6-5 and TRBJ2-1; D not certain. CDR3 length: 13 amino acids. V lost 4 bases to trimming and J lost 4 bases, with 8 bases between them. Germline-derived CDR1 and CDR2 are MNHEY and SVGAGI. The CDR3 nucleotides are TGTGCCAGCAGTTCGAGCACTTACAATGAGCAGTTCTTC. It encodes CASSSSTYNEQFF.

A few counts support this clone. The chain uses TRBV4-3 and TRBJ1-2, with no clear D. The CDR3 contains 18 residues. Trimming stripped 0 bases from V and 4 bases from J, with 21 bases between. CDR1 is LGHNA, CDR2 YSLEER, per germline. The CDR3 protein is CASSQELEGGGLSYGYTF. CDR3 sequence (DNA): TGCGCCAGCAGCCAAGAGCTGGAGGGAGGAGGCCTTAGCTATGGCTACACCTTC.

V usage is TRBV19 and J usage is TRBJ2-7, with TRBD2 identical over 7 bases. Germline CDR1 is LNHDA and CDR2 is SQIVND (reference sequence). The CDR3 length is 15 residues. J lost 4 bases, V lost 5 bases, and 11 bases had no gene match. In nucleotides, the CDR3 is TGTGCCAGTAGTGAGAGCGGGGACGCGACATACGAGCAGTACTTC. Translation gives CASSESGDATYEQYF. Full variable domain (missing parts from reference TRBV19 and TRBJ2-7): DGGITQSPKYLFRKEGQNVTLSCEQNLNHDAMYWYRQDPGQGLRLIYYSQIVNDFQKGDIAEGYSVSREKKESFPLTVTSAQKNPTAFYLCASSESGDATYEQYFGPGTRLTVT.

The genes are TRBV15 and TRBJ1-2; 9 nucleotides align to TRBD1. Germline loops: CDR1 LNHNV, CDR2 YYDKDF (reference sequence). V shed 0 bases, J shed 13 bases, and the junction held 9 bases outside the gene matches. The CDR3 totals 14 residues. CDR3 in DNA: TGTGCCACCAGCAGAGATGGGACAGGGACGCCTCCCACCTTC. Its protein is CATSRDGTGTPPTF.

The chain joins TRBV6-1 to TRBJ1-5; possibly TRBD1 for D (5 bases). V lost 8 bases and J lost 3, with 11 bases in between. The CDR3 spans 13 residues. Germline values: CDR1 MNHNS, CDR2 SASEGT. CDR3 protein: CASYGGNNQPQHF. The CDR3 region has the DNA TGTGCCAGCTACGGGGGAAACAATCAGCCCCAGCATTTT.

V usage is TRBV2 and J usage is TRBJ1-5, with D uncertain. The CDR3 covers 15 residues. Germline V CDR1 and CDR2: SNHLY, FYNNEI. The ends were cut back, 8 bases at V and 1 base at J, with 15 bases in the middle. The DNA of the CDR3 is TGTGCCAGCGGCTCGGCGGGAACGAGCAATCAGCCCCAGCATTTT. Translating it yields CASGSAGTSNQPQHF.

V gene TRBV7-9 combines with J gene TRBJ1-1; D is ambiguous. The length of the CDR3 is 11 residues. V lost 1 base and J lost 11, with 8 bases in between. Germline V CDR1 and CDR2: SEHNR, FQNEAQ (reference sequence). The CDR3 bases are TGTGCCAGCAGCTTAGAGGGTAGGGCTTTCTTT. Translating gives CASSLEGRAFF.

This sequence joins TRBV7-9 and TRBJ2-7; the D gene is possibly TRBD2 (5 bases). CDR1 and CDR2 (germline): SEHNR, FQNEAQ (reference sequence). V lost 0 bases and J 3 bases, leaving 9 bases between the germline ends. There are 14 residues in the CDR3. CDR3 bases: TGTGCCAGCAGCTTAGCGGGAGTGGTCTACGAGCAGTACTTC. This sequence encodes CASSLAGVVYEQYF.

The V and J genes are TRBV10-1 and TRBJ1-2, with D possibly matching TRBD1 (6 bases). CDR3 length: 13 amino acids. Germline loops: CDR1 WNHNN, CDR2 SYGVQD (reference sequence). V was trimmed by 3 bases and J by 2 bases, leaving 7 bases between them. The chain's CDR3 is CASSDGQNYGYTF. The CDR3, as DNA: TGCGCCAGCAGTGATGGACAGAACTATGGCTACACCTTC.

V and J are TRBV11-3 and TRBJ2-1; 7 positions agree with TRBD2. This CDR3 is built from 15 residues. J lost 4 bases, V lost 0 bases, and 3 bases had no gene match. Germline-derived CDR1 and CDR2 are SGHNT and YENEEA. As DNA, the CDR3 is TGTGCCAGCAGCTTAGAAAGCGGGACTTACAATGAGCAGTTCTTC. Residues: CASSLESGTYNEQFF.

The rearrangement links TRBV6-1 to TRBJ1-5; no clear D gene. The CDR3 has 15 amino acids. The germline V gene has CDR1 MNHNS and CDR2 SASEGT. Trimming pared 1 base from V and 6 bases from J, leaving 13 bases between. CDR3 sequence (DNA): TGTGCCAGCAGTGAAGTCGGGGAGGTGGTTCAGCCCCAGCATTTT. It yields the protein CASSEVGEVVQPQHF.

In regard to this clone: One end of the junction fails to match germline, which may point to a read error. The CDR3 loop reads CASSPREGGASEQYF. Written as DNA, the CDR3 is TGTGCCAGCTCGCCACGGGAGGGCGGCGCCAGCGAGCAGTACTTC. The chain carries TRBV18 and TRBJ2-7; TRBD2 aligns across 8 bases. The CDR3 has 15 residues. Per the germline V gene, CDR1 is KGHSH and CDR2 is LQKENI.

V is TRBV6-1 and J is TRBJ1-6; TRBD1 agrees at 7 bases. Per the germline V gene, CDR1 is MNHNS and CDR2 is SASEGT. V was pared by 7 bases and J by 9 bases, with 9 bases of the junction left unmatched. The CDR3 has 14 amino acids. The CDR3 DNA is TGTGCCAGCAATTTCGGGACAGACCTTTCACCCCTCCACTTT. Encoded protein: CASNFGTDLSPLHF.

This chain uses TRBV9 with TRBJ2-1; D is unresolved. The germline V gene encodes CDR1 SGDLS and CDR2 YYNGEE. The CDR3 spans 15 residues. V was trimmed by 4 bases and J by 0 bases, leaving 11 bases between them. In DNA form, the CDR3 reads TGTGCCAGCAGCCTCGACCCGGGCTCCTACAATGAGCAGTTCTTC. Translating it yields CASSLDPGSYNEQFF.